Following are 11 T cell receptor beta chains from one sample sequenced in a study of control samples from healthy donors and cancer patients. Generated by immunoSEQ multiplex PCR, the TCRdb table keeps only in-frame clones and is missing some. This sample has more than 75,000 clones, with 79% found just once. The specimen was blood. All receptors come from a woman aged 25 to 45 in good health.

The chain is built from TRBV5-4 and TRBJ1-2; D gene ambiguous. Trimming pared 0 bases from V and 3 bases from J, leaving 6 bases between. Germline V gives CDR1 SGHNT, CDR2 YYREEE (reference sequence). This CDR3 has 13 residues. The DNA of the CDR3 is TGTGCCAGCAGCTTGGGGGAAGACTATGGCTACACCTTC. Translating it yields CASSLGEDYGYTF.

This clone has just a few counts. V gene TRBV5-1 combines with J gene TRBJ2-7; 10 bases map to TRBD1. The junction had 8 bases not matched to a gene; V was cut back by 4 bases and J by 4 bases. The germline V gene has CDR1 SGHRS and CDR2 YFSETQ. There are 15 residues in the CDR3. The CDR3 loop reads CASSNRQGAGYEQYF. In DNA, the CDR3 is TGCGCCAGCAGCAATCGACAGGGGGCAGGATACGAGCAGTACTTC.

This chain links TRBV4-3 with TRBJ2-7; a weak D match, TRBD1 (6 bases). Trimming pared 4 bases from V and 2 bases from J, leaving 12 bases between. Per germline, CDR1 LGHNA and CDR2 YSLEER. This CDR3 is built from 14 residues. The CDR3 DNA follows: TGCGCCAGCAGCCGAGAGAGACAGGCCTACGAGCAGTACTTC. Its protein product is CASSRERQAYEQYF.

This clone has more than one count but fewer than ten. This chain connects TRBV3-1 (or the pseudogene TRBV3-2) to TRBJ1-3; D is ambiguous. Germline loops: CDR1 LGHDT, CDR2 YNNKEL (reference sequence). This CDR3 is 17 amino acids long. Trimming removed 1 base at V and 0 bases at J, with 13 bases between. For the CDR3, the DNA is TGTGCCAGCAGCCAAGGGGTCCAGATCCTCTCTGGAAACACCATATATTTT. Amino acids: CASSQGVQILSGNTIYF.

V usage is TRBV27 and J usage is TRBJ1-6, with D possibly being TRBD1 (6 bases). The germline V gene encodes CDR1 MNHEY and CDR2 SMNVEV (reference sequence). Trimming removed 1 base at V and 9 bases at J, with 13 bases between. The CDR3 totals 15 residues. The CDR3 coding sequence is TGTGCCAGCAGTTTATGGGGCAGGGGCCGTTCACCCCTCCACTTT. Amino acids: CASSLWGRGRSPLHF.

This chain links TRBV6-1 with TRBJ1-5, with D uncertain. The CDR3 covers 17 residues. Germline V gives CDR1 MNHNS, CDR2 SASEGT. With 0 bases removed from V and 6 bases from J, the gap between germline ends came to 18 bases. CDR3 protein: CASSEAVLAARAQPQHF. CDR3 DNA: TGTGCCAGCAGTGAAGCGGTTCTGGCGGCCCGGGCTCAGCCCCAGCATTTT.

The J gene is TRBJ2-7, the V gene TRBV6-6; 10 bases fit TRBD1. The CDR3 is 14 amino acids. The J segment lost 6 bases and the V segment lost 6 bases, leaving 8 bases of the junction unmatched. Germline assignment: CDR1 MNHNY and CDR2 SVGAGI (reference sequence). This chain's CDR3 is CASSHGTGVGEQYF. DNA of the CDR3: TGTGCCAGCAGCCACGGGACAGGGGTGGGCGAGCAGTACTTC.

There are a few counts of this clone. The rearrangement uses TRBV2 and TRBJ1-5, with D uncertain. Trimming stripped 3 bases from V and 2 bases from J, with 8 bases between. Germline CDR1 SNHLY, CDR2 FYNNEI. This CDR3 is 14 amino acids long. This CDR3 is CASSEEVGNQPQHF. DNA of the CDR3: TGTGCCAGCAGTGAGGAGGTGGGCAATCAGCCCCAGCATTTT.

The chain is built from TRBV19 and TRBJ2-3; 10 positions agree with TRBD1. Trimming took 9 bases from V and 4 from J; bases not matched to a gene: 4. CDR1 and CDR2 from the germline V gene are LNHDA and SQIVND (reference sequence). This CDR3 has 13 amino acids. CDR3 nucleotides: TGTGCCAGCAGGGACAGGGGAGCAGATACGCAGTATTTT. It codes for CASRDRGADTQYF.

The rearrangement joins TRBV7-9 to TRBJ1-3; D is undetermined. The germline V and J ends were trimmed by 7 bases and 4 bases, with 5 bases remaining between them. This CDR3 is built from 11 residues. Per germline, CDR1 SEHNR and CDR2 FQNEAQ (reference sequence). Here the CDR3 DNA reads TGTGCCAGCACTTCCGGAAACACCATATATTTT. Residues: CASTSGNTIYF.

V usage is TRBV7-9 and J usage is TRBJ1-3, with 8 bases matching TRBD1. The CDR3 extends over 15 amino acids. Per germline, CDR1 SEHNR and CDR2 FQNEAQ (reference sequence). J was trimmed by 2 bases and V by 4 bases; bases with no gene match: 4. The CDR3 reads CASSSGQGPGNTIYF. The DNA of the CDR3 is TGTGCCAGCAGCTCCGGACAGGGACCTGGAAACACCATATATTTT.